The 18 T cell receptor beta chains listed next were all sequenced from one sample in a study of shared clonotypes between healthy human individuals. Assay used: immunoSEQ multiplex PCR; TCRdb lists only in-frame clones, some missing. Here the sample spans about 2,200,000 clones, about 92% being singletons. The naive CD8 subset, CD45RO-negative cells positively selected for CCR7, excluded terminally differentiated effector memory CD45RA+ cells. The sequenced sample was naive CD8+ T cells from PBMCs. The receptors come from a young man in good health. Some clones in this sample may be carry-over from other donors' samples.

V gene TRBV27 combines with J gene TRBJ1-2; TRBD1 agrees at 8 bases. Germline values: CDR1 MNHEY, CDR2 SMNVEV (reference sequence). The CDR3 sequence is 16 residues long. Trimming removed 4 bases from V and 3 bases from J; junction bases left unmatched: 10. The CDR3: CASSSTSGGVDYGYTF. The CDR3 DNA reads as TGTGCCAGCAGTTCGACGTCAGGGGGCGTCGACTATGGCTACACCTTC.

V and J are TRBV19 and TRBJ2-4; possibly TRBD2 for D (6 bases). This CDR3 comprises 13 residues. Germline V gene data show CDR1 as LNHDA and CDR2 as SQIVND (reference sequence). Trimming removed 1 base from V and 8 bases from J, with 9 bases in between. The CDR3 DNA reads TGTGCCAGTAGTATAGTGGAGGGACACATTCAGTACTTC. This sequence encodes CASSIVEGHIQYF.

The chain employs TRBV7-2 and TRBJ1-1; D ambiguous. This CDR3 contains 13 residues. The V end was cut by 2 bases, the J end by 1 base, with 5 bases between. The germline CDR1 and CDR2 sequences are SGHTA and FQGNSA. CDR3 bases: TGTGCCAGCAGCTTATACAAGAACACTGAAGCTTTCTTT. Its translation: CASSLYKNTEAFF.

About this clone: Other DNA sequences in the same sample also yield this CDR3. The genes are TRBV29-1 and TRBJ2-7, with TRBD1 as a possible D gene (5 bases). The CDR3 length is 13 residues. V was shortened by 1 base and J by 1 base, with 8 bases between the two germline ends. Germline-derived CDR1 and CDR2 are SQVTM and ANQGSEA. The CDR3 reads CSVEGDSSYEQYF. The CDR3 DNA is TGCAGCGTTGAAGGAGACAGTTCCTACGAGCAGTACTTC.

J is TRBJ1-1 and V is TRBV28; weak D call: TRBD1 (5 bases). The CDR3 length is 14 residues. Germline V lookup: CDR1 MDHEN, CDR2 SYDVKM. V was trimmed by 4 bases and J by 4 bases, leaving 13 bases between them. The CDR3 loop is CASSSKGWATEAFF. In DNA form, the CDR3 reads TGTGCCAGCAGTTCGAAGGGGTGGGCCACTGAAGCTTTCTTT.

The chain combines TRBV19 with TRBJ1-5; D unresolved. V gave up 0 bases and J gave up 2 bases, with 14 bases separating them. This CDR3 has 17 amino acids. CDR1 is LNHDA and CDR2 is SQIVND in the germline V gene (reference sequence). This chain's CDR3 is CASSIDSEAGRNQPQHF. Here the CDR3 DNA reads TGTGCCAGTAGTATAGATAGCGAGGCAGGACGCAATCAGCCCCAGCATTTT.

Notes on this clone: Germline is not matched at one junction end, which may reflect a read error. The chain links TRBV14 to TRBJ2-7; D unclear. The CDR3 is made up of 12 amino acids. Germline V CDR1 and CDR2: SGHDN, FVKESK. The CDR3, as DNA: TGTGCCAGCAGCCAAGATTCGCGCCCGCCGGGCTTC. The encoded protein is CASSQDSRPPGF. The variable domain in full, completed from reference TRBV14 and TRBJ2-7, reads EAGVTQFPSHSVIEKGQTVTLRCDPISGHDNLYWYRRVMGKEIKFLLHFVKESKQDESGMPNNRFLAERTGGTYSTLKVQPAELEDSGVYFCASSQDSRPPGFGPGTRLTVT.

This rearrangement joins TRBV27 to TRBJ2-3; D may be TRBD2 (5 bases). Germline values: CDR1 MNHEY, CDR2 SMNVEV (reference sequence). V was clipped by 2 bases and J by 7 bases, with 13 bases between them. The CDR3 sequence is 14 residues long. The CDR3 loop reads CASSLRVEGYTQYF. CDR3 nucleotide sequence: TGTGCCAGCAGTTTAAGGGTCGAGGGATATACGCAGTATTTT.

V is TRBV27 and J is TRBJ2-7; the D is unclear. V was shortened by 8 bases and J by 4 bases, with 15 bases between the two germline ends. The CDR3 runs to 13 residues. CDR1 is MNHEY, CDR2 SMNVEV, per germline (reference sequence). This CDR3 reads CASQANPRYEQYF. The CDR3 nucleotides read TGTGCCAGCCAGGCCAATCCTCGATACGAGCAGTACTTC.

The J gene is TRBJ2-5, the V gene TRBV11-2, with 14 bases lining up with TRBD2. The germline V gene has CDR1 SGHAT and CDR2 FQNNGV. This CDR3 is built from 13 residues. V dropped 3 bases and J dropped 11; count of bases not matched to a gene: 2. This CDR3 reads CASSLGLAGDQYF. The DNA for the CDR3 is TGTGCCAGCAGCTTGGGACTAGCGGGAGATCAGTACTTC.

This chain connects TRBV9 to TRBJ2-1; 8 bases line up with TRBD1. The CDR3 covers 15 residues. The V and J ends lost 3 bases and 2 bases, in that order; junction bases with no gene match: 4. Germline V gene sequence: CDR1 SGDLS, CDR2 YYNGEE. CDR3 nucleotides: TGTGCCAGCAGCGGGACAGGGAACCCCTACAATGAGCAGTTCTTC. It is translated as CASSGTGNPYNEQFF.

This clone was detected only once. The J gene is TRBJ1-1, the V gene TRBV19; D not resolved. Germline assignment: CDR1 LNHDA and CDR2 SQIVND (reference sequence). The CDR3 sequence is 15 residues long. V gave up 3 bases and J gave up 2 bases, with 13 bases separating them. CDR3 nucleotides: TGTGCCAGTAGTATGATTCCGGCTCTTAACACTGAAGCTTTCTTT. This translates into CASSMIPALNTEAFF.

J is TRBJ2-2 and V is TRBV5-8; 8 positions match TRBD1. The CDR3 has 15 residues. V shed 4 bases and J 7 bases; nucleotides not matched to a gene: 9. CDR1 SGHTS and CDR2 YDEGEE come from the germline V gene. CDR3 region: CASSVWTGLVGELFF. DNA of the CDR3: TGTGCCAGCAGCGTCTGGACAGGGCTGGTCGGGGAGCTGTTTTTT. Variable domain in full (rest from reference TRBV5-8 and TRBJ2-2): EAGVTQSPTHLIKTRGQQATLRCSPISGHTSVYWYQQALGLGLQFLLWYDEGEERNRGNFPPRFSGRQFPNYSSELNVNALELEDSALYLCASSVWTGLVGELFFGEGSRLTVL.

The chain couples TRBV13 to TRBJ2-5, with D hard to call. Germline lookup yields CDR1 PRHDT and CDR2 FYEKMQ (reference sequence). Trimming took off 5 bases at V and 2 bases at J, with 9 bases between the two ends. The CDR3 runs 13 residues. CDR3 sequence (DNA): TGTGCCAGCAGCGCTACCGGGCAAGAGACCCAGTACTTC. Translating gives CASSATGQETQYF. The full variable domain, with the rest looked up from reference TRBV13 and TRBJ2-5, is AAGVIQSPRHLIKEKRETATLKCYPIPRHDTVYWYQQGPGQDPQFLISFYEKMQSDKGSIPDRFSAQQFSDYHSELNMSSLELGDSALYFCASSATGQETQYFGPGTRLLVL.

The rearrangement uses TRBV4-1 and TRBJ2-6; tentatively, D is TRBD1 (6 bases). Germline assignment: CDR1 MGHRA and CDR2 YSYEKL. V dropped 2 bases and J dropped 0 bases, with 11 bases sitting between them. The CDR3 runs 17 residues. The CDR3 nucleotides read TGCGCCAGCAGCCAACCGGGACACCGCTCTGGGGCCAACGTCCTGACTTTC. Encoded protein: CASSQPGHRSGANVLTF.

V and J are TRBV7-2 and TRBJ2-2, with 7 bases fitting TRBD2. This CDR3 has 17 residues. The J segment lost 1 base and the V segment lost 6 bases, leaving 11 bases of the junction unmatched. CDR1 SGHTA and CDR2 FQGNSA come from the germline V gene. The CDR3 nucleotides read TGTGCCAGCAGAGGGGACGAAGCGGGGAAGAACACCGGGGAGCTGTTTTTT. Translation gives CASRGDEAGKNTGELFF.

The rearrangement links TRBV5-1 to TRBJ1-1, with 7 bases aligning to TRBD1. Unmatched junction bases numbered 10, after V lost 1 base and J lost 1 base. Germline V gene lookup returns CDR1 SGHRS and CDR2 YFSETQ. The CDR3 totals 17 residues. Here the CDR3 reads CASSLILAGGRNTEAFF. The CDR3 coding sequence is TGCGCCAGCAGCTTGATTCTCGCAGGGGGAAGGAACACTGAAGCTTTCTTT.

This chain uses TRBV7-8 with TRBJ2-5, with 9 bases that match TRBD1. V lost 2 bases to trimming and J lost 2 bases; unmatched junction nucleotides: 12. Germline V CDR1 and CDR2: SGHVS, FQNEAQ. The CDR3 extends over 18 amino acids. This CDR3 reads CASSLHGIWDRAQETQYF. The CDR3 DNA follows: TGTGCCAGCAGCTTACATGGGATCTGGGACAGGGCACAAGAGACCCAGTACTTC.